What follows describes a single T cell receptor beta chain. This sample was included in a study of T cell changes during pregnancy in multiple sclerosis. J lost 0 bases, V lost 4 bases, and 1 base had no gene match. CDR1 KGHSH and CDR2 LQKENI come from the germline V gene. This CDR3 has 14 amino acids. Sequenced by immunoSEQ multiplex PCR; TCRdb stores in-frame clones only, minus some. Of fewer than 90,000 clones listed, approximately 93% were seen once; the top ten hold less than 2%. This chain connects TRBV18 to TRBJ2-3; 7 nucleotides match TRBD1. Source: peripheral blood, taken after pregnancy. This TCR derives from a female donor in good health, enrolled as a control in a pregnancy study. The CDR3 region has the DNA TGTGCCAGCTCACTGGGACAGAGCACAGATACGCAGTATTTT. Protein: CASSLGQSTDTQYF.